These 24 T cell receptor beta chains were sequenced from one sample in a study of tumor-infiltrating lymphocytes in localized non-small cell lung cancer. Assay: immunoSEQ multiplex PCR; the TCRdb copy retains only in-frame clones and omits some. The repertoire includes about 13,000 clones, under 70% of them detected once, and roughly 9% sits in the top ten. Sequencing was performed on lung tumor tissue. The source of these receptors is a human donor with non-small cell lung cancer.

The gene calls are TRBV29-1 and TRBJ1-5, with D possibly matching TRBD1 (5 bases). Trimming took 4 bases from V and 6 from J, leaving 13 bases between them. Germline V gene data show CDR1 as SQVTM and CDR2 as ANQGSEA. The CDR3 sequence is 13 residues long. Here the CDR3 DNA reads TGCAGCGTTGGAGGGGCTGGGGGTCAGCCCCAGCATTTT. This sequence encodes CSVGGAGGQPQHF.

The genes are TRBV10-3 and TRBJ1-2, with D tentatively TRBD1 (5 bases). Trimming shortened V by 0 bases and J by 4 bases, and 12 bases separated the two germline ends. Germline V gene sequence: CDR1 ENHRY, CDR2 SYGVKD. The CDR3 is 15 residues long. The CDR3, as DNA: TGTGCCATCAGTGAGTCGGGCAGGGAGGCCTATGGCTACACCTTC. Protein: CAISESGREAYGYTF.

This sequence joins TRBV29-1 and TRBJ2-3; 7 bases are a match to TRBD2. Trimming cost V 6 bases and J 0 bases; bases outside gene matches: 9. The CDR3 runs 15 residues. Germline V gene data show CDR1 as SQVTM and CDR2 as ANQGSEA. The CDR3 reads CSVSARGVSTDTQYF. CDR3 in DNA: TGCAGCGTCTCTGCTCGGGGGGTAAGCACAGATACGCAGTATTTT.

This clone was seen more than once but under ten times. The J gene is TRBJ1-5, the V gene TRBV6-6; D is ambiguous. V shed 4 bases and J shed 1 base, with 11 bases lying between them. The V gene's germline CDR1 is MNHNY and CDR2 SVGAGI (reference sequence). CDR3 length: 15 amino acids. The CDR3 DNA reads as TGTGCCAGCAGTTCTCCATCTTTGAGCAATCAGCCCCAGCATTTT. This gives the protein CASSSPSLSNQPQHF.

V and J are TRBV19 and TRBJ2-2, with 13 bases identical to TRBD2. The V and J ends lost 9 bases and 5 bases, in that order; junction bases with no gene match: 12. In germline, CDR1 is LNHDA, CDR2 SQIVND (reference sequence). CDR3 length: 17 amino acids. The DNA for the CDR3 is TGTGCCAGCGTGAGGACTAGCGGGGGCCCAAAGACCGGGGAGCTGTTTTTT. Protein: CASVRTSGGPKTGELFF.

The table lists this clone with a few counts. The rearrangement uses TRBV5-4 and TRBJ1-6; TRBD1 aligns across 9 bases. This CDR3 spans 18 amino acids. Losses at the gene ends were 4 bases for V and 0 bases for J; bases not matched to a gene: 8. CDR1 SGHNT and CDR2 YYREEE come from the germline V gene (reference sequence). The CDR3 sequence: CASSTGQGRFSYNSPLHF. In DNA, the CDR3 is TGTGCCAGCAGCACAGGACAGGGGAGATTCTCCTATAATTCACCCCTCCACTTT.

The table lists this clone with a few counts. This CDR3 reads CASSPGAGNYGYTF. The CDR3 nucleotides read TGTGCCAGCTCACCCGGGGCAGGGAACTATGGCTACACCTTC. The gene calls are TRBV18 and TRBJ1-2; possible D gene TRBD1, 5 bases. The V and J ends lost 3 bases and 2 bases respectively, with 10 bases between them. Germline V gives CDR1 KGHSH, CDR2 LQKENI. This CDR3 spans 14 amino acids. The variable domain in full, with the rest retrieved from reference TRBV18 and TRBJ1-2, is NAGVMQNPRHLVRRRGQEARLRCSPMKGHSHVYWYRQLPEEGLKFMVYLQKENIIDESGMPKERFSAEFPKEGPSILRIQQVVRGDSAAYFCASSPGAGNYGYTFGSGTRLTVV.

V usage is TRBV18 and J usage is TRBJ1-3; a weak D match, TRBD1 (5 bases). This CDR3 comprises 16 residues. Germline CDR1 is KGHSH and CDR2 is LQKENI. Trimming cost V 2 bases and J 3 bases, with 14 bases left between them. This CDR3 reads CASSPTGGSFGNTIYF. The CDR3 nucleotides read TGTGCCAGCTCACCAACAGGAGGATCTTTTGGAAACACCATATATTTT. Supplemented by reference TRBV18 and TRBJ1-3, the full variable domain reads NAGVMQNPRHLVRRRGQEARLRCSPMKGHSHVYWYRQLPEEGLKFMVYLQKENIIDESGMPKERFSAEFPKEGPSILRIQQVVRGDSAAYFCASSPTGGSFGNTIYFGEGSWLTVV.

The rearrangement joins TRBV14 to TRBJ2-5; a possible D gene is TRBD2 (6 bases). CDR1 SGHDN and CDR2 FVKESK come from the germline V gene. The CDR3 extends over 15 amino acids. Trimming pared 2 bases from V and 1 base from J, leaving 11 bases between. The CDR3 region is CASSQLGGRQETQYF. DNA of the CDR3: TGTGCCAGCAGCCAACTCGGAGGGCGCCAAGAGACCCAGTACTTC.

This clone was observed a single time. This chain joins TRBV25-1 and TRBJ2-5; no clear D gene. V was clipped by 8 bases and J by 4 bases, with 23 bases between them. Germline loops: CDR1 MGHDK, CDR2 SYGVNS. This CDR3 region has 16 residues. In DNA form, the CDR3 reads TGTGCCAGCTCCCGCGGTGGGGTCGGGCTTTTAGAGACCCAGTACTTC. This sequence encodes CASSRGGVGLLETQYF. The full variable domain, its missing parts supplied by reference TRBV25-1 and TRBJ2-5, is EADIYQTPRYLVIGTGKKITLECSQTMGHDKMYWYQQDPGMELHLIHYSYGVNSTEKGDLSSESTVSRIRTEHFPLTLESARPSHTSQYLCASSRGGVGLLETQYFGPGTRLLVL.

This rearrangement joins TRBV19 to TRBJ1-3, with 7 bases aligning to TRBD1. CDR1 LNHDA and CDR2 SQIVND come from the germline V gene (reference sequence). The CDR3 is 17 residues long. The V gene end was trimmed by 7 bases and the J gene end by 0 bases; junction bases not matched to a gene: 12. The CDR3, as DNA: TGTGCCAGTACAGGGGGACGGAGGACTCTCTCTGGAAACACCATATATTTT. Its protein is CASTGGRRTLSGNTIYF.

The chain has TRBV4-2 and TRBJ1-5; D is ambiguous. CDR1 and CDR2 (germline): LGHNA, YNFKEQ. This CDR3 contains 13 residues. V lost 6 bases and J 4 bases, leaving 10 bases between the germline ends. The CDR3 here is CASSFMGNQPQHF. CDR3 in DNA: TGTGCCAGCAGTTTTATGGGGAATCAGCCCCAGCATTTT.

In nucleotides, the CDR3 is TGTGCCAGCAGTGAAGTTCAGACCTCGAACCCTTACAAGCAGTACTTC. Its protein product is CASSEVQTSNPYKQYF. The chain uses TRBV6-1 and TRBJ2-7; D unclear. Trimming removed 1 base from V and 8 bases from J, with 21 bases in between. This CDR3 contains 16 residues. The germline CDR1 and CDR2 sequences are MNHNS and SASEGT.

The chain employs TRBV9 and TRBJ2-6, with D uncertain. V gave up 4 bases and J gave up 7 bases, with 18 bases separating them. This CDR3 contains 16 residues. Germline CDR1 SGDLS, CDR2 YYNGEE. The CDR3 DNA reads TGTGCCAGCAGCCCCAGCCCCTTACAAAGTGCCAACGTCCTGACTTTC. Its translation is CASSPSPLQSANVLTF.

The CDR3 coding sequence is TGTGCCATCAGTGGAGGGCTACAGGGGGCTGGCGGGGAGCTGTTTTTT. Translating gives CAISGGLQGAGGELFF. The rearrangement joins TRBV10-3 to TRBJ2-2, with 9 nucleotides matching TRBD1. This CDR3 is 16 amino acids long. The J segment lost 7 bases and the V segment lost 4 bases, leaving 10 bases of the junction unmatched. CDR1 ENHRY and CDR2 SYGVKD come from the germline V gene.

The rearrangement joins TRBV4-2 to TRBJ1-4; 10 nucleotides align to TRBD1. From germline, CDR1 is LGHNA and CDR2 YNFKEQ. The CDR3 length is 16 residues. Losses at the gene ends were 4 bases for V and 8 bases for J; bases not matched to a gene: 10. Written as DNA, the CDR3 is TGTGCCAGCAGCCCCCAAGTCGGGACAGGGGAAGAAAAACTGTTTTTT. It specifies CASSPQVGTGEEKLFF.

The sample holds a few counts of this clone. V gene TRBV29-1 combines with J gene TRBJ2-7; TRBD2 aligns across 8 bases. V dropped 7 bases and J dropped 3; count of bases not matched to a gene: 11. The V gene's germline CDR1 is SQVTM and CDR2 ANQGSEA. The CDR3 length is 14 residues. The CDR3 reads CSAAASGSGYEQYF. CDR3 sequence (DNA): TGCAGCGCGGCCGCCAGCGGGAGTGGCTACGAGCAGTACTTC.

This chain connects TRBV2 to TRBJ2-5; the match to TRBD1 covers 8 bases. Germline-derived CDR1 and CDR2 are SNHLY and FYNNEI. The CDR3 extends over 14 amino acids. The junction had 7 bases not matched to a gene; V was cut back by 5 bases and J by 5 bases. In nucleotides, the CDR3 is TGTGCCAGCAGTCGCGACAGGGGTGGTGAGACCCAGTACTTC. This encodes CASSRDRGGETQYF.

The V call is TRBV6-1, the J call TRBJ2-5; 8 bases match TRBD2. The CDR3 extends over 15 amino acids. Germline V gene sequence: CDR1 MNHNS, CDR2 SASEGT. The V segment lost 5 bases and the J segment 0 bases; nucleotides outside the gene matches: 5. The CDR3, as DNA: TGTGCCAGCAGTAGCGGGGGTTTTGACCAAGAGACCCAGTACTTC. This codes for CASSSGGFDQETQYF.

V usage is TRBV6-4 and J usage is TRBJ2-1; TRBD2 matches at 10 bases. The CDR3 covers 17 residues. V shed 0 bases, J shed 5 bases, and the junction held 7 bases outside the gene matches. Germline V gene lookup returns CDR1 MRHNA and CDR2 SNTAGT. CDR3 sequence: CASSDSTSGRKNNEQFF. The DNA of the CDR3 is TGTGCCAGCAGTGACTCGACTAGCGGGCGGAAAAACAATGAGCAGTTCTTC.

The genes are TRBV30 and TRBJ1-2; 7 bases are shared with TRBD1. In germline, CDR1 is GTSNPN, CDR2 SVGIG (reference sequence). This CDR3 comprises 13 residues. V lost 0 bases and J lost 5; bases outside the gene matches: 3. The CDR3 DNA reads as TGTGCCTGGAGTGTACGACAGGGTTATGGCTACACCTTC. Its translation: CAWSVRQGYGYTF.

V gene TRBV4-3 combines with J gene TRBJ2-7; 9 bases fit TRBD2. In germline, CDR1 is LGHNA, CDR2 YSLEER. CDR3 length: 15 residues. J gave up 2 bases and V 0 bases, and 2 bases lay outside the gene matches. The CDR3 loop is CASSQDSGGTYEQYF. The DNA of the CDR3 is TGCGCCAGCAGCCAAGATAGCGGGGGCACCTACGAGCAGTACTTC.

This clone was observed a handful of times. The CDR3 reads CAIGGGMANEKLFF. The CDR3 nucleotides read TGTGCCATCGGTGGAGGGATGGCTAATGAAAAACTGTTTTTT. The chain links TRBV10-3 to TRBJ1-4; D uncertain. CDR1 is ENHRY and CDR2 is SYGVKD in the germline V gene. Trimming shortened V by 8 bases and J by 3 bases, and 13 bases separated the two germline ends. There are 14 residues in the CDR3.

About this clone itself: Germline is not matched at one junction end, which may reflect a read error. Other DNA sequences of this sample code for an identical CDR3. The J gene is TRBJ2-3, the V gene TRBV10-1, with a possible D match to TRBD1 (5 bases). The CDR3 runs to 15 residues. The germline V gene encodes CDR1 WNHNN and CDR2 SYGVQD (reference sequence). The CDR3 sequence: CASSESGLIGDTQYF. CDR3 sequence (DNA): TGCGCCAGTAGTGAATCAGGGTTAATTGGAGATACGCAGTATTTT.